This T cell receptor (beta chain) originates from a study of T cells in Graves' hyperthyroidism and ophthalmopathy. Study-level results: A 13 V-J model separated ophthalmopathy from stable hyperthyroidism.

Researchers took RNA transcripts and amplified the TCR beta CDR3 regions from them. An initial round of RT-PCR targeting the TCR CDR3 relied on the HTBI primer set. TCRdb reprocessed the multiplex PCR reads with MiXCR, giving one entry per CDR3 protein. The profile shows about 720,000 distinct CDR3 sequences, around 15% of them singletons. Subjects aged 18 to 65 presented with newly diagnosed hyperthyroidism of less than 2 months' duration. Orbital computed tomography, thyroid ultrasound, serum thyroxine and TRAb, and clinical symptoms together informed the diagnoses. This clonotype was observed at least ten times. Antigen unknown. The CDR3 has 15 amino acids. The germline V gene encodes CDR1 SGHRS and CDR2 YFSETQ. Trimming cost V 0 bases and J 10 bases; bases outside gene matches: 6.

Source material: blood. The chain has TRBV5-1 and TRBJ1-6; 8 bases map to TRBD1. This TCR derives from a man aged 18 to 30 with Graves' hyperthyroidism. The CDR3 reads CASSLAQGVGSPLHF. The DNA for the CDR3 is TGCGCCAGCAGCTTGGCACAGGGGGTTGGCTCACCCCTCCACTTT.